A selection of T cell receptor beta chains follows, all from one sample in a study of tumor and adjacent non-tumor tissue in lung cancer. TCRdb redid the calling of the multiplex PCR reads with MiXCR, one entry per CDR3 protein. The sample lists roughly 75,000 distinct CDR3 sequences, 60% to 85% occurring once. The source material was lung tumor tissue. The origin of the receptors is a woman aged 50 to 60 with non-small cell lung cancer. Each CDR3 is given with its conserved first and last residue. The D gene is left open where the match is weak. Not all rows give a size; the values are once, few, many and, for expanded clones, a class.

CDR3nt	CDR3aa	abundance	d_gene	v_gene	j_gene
TGCAGCGTTAGGGCCCCTCTCTACGAGCAGTACTTC	CSVRAPLYEQYF	-	-	TRBV29-1	TRBJ2-7
TGTGCCTGTAAGAGGACTAGCGGGAGGTCCTACAATGAGCAGTTTTTC	CACKRTSGRSYNEQFF	-	TRBD2	TRBV11-2	TRBJ2-1
TGTGCCAGCAGATTCGAATGCTACGAGCAGTACTTC	CASRFECYEQYF	-	-	TRBV6-1	TRBJ2-7
TGTGCCATCACTGACAGGGGACAGGACACCGGGGAGCTATTTTTT	CAITDRGQDTGELFF	-	TRBD1	TRBV10-3	TRBJ2-2
TGTGCCAGCAAAATGGACAATAACAATGGCTACACTTTC	CASKMDNNNGYTF	-	-	TRBV12-3/TRBV12-4	TRBJ1-2
TGTGCCAGCTGTGAAGTGGGAGGGGGTCTTGGGGCCAACGTCCCGACTTTC	CASCEVGGGLGANVPTF	-	-	TRBV6-1	TRBJ2-6
TGTGCCAGCGGCCCACCTGGGGACATTGAAGCTTTCTTT	CASGPPGDIEAFF	-	-	TRBV11-1	TRBJ1-1
TGCGCCAGCAGTCTCAGCTTATTATACGGCTCCTACAATGAGCAGTTCTTC	CASSLSLLYGSYNEQFF	-	-	TRBV4-1	TRBJ2-1
TGTGCCAGCAAGGTGGCAAGCATGAGCACTGAAGCTTTCTTT	CASKVASMSTEAFF	-	-	TRBV6-1	TRBJ1-1
TGTGCCAGCAGCCAAGGTTGGGCCAACGTCCTGACTTTC	CASSQGWANVLTF	-	-	TRBV14	TRBJ2-6
TGCGCCAGCAGTGAGGCACGGATGAACATTGAAACTTTCTTT	CASSEARMNIETFF	-	-	TRBV10-2	TRBJ1-1
TGTGACAGCAGTGGAGAACCCAGGTCCAATGAGCAGTTCTTC	CDSSGEPRSNEQFF	-	-	TRBV6-1	TRBJ2-1
TGCGCCAGCAGCCATGGACAGGGAGGAGATACGCAGTATTTT	CASSHGQGGDTQYF	many	TRBD1	TRBV5-1	TRBJ2-3
TGCGCCAGCAGTCAATCCGGGGGCGGAGGGGACCTGTTTTTT	CASSQSGGGGDLFF	-	-	TRBV5-1	TRBJ2-2
TGTGCCAGTAGCCTTCGGGAGGGCTCCACAGATACGCAGTATTTT	CASSLREGSTDTQYF	-	TRBD2	TRBV5-4	TRBJ2-3
TGTGCCAACAGTCTAGCGGGAGACACCCGGGAGCTGTTTTTT	CANSLAGDTRELFF	-	TRBD2	TRBV6-1	TRBJ2-2
TGTGTCAGTAGCTTAGATCAGGGCGTAGAGACCCAGTACTTC	CVSSLDQGVETQYF	once	-	TRBV11-2	TRBJ2-5
TGCAGTGCTAGTCTCTTCTCGGGACTCCACAATGAGCAGTTCTTC	CSASLFSGLHNEQFF	many	-	TRBV20-1	TRBJ2-1
TGCAGCGTGCTCCTACAGCCCCGTGGAAACACCATATATTTT	CSVLLQPRGNTIYF	few	-	TRBV29-1	TRBJ1-3
TGCAGCGCCAAGATGCGGGAGGGAGGTGAGAGGTTCTTC	CSAKMREGGERFF	-	TRBD2	TRBV29-1	TRBJ2-1
TGCGCCAGCAGCTGGGGGGATACGCAGTATTTT	CASSWGDTQYF	many	-	TRBV5-1	TRBJ2-3
TGTGCCAGCAGTCCGGCACGGGGAGGGCCCAATGGGCAGTTCTTC	CASSPARGGPNGQFF	-	TRBD2	TRBV12-3/TRBV12-4	TRBJ2-1
TGCACTAGCAGCCAAGATCAGATTAGCTTCAATGAGCAGTTCTTC	CTSSQDQISFNEQFF	-	-	TRBV4-1	TRBJ2-1
TGTGCCAGCAGTGAAGCGAGTGCGCAGTATTTT	CASSEASAQYF	many	-	TRBV2	TRBJ2-3
TGCGCCAGCAGTTATGGGACAGGGGCCGGGGAGCAGTACTTC	CASSYGTGAGEQYF	-	TRBD1	TRBV6-5	TRBJ2-7
TGTGCCAGCAGTGAACGAGGGGCCCTCTCATACGATCAGTACTTC	CASSERGALSYDQYF	-	-	TRBV6-1	TRBJ2-7
TGTGCCAGCAGTTACTCTGGGGGCCCCGGGGAGCTGTTTTTT	CASSYSGGPGELFF	medium-sized	-	TRBV6-5	TRBJ2-2
TGTGCCAGAAGCAGAGGGATCTACGAGCAGTACTTC	CARSRGIYEQYF	-	-	TRBV7-9	TRBJ2-7
TGTGCCACCAGGGCAGCGGGGAGCACAGATACGCAGTATTTT	CATRAAGSTDTQYF	-	TRBD2	TRBV24-1	TRBJ2-3
TGTGCCAGCAGTTTAGGGTCATGGATCACCGGGGAGCTGTTTTTT	CASSLGSWITGELFF	-	-	TRBV12-3/TRBV12-4	TRBJ2-2
TGTGCCAGCAGCCAAACATTAGATACGCAGTATTTT	CASSQTLDTQYF	many	-	TRBV7-9	TRBJ2-3